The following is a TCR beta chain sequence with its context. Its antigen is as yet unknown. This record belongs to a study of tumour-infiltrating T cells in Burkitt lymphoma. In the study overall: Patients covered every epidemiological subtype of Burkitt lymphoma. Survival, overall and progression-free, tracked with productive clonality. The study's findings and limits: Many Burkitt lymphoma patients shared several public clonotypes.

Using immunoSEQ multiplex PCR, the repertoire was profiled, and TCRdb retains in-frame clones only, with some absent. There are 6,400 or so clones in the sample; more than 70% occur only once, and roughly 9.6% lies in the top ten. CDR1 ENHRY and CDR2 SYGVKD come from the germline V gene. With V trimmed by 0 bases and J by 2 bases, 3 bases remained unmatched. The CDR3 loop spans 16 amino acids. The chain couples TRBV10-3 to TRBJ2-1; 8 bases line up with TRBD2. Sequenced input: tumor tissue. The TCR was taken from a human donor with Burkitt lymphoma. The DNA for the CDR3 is TGTGCCATCAGTGAGTCGGCAGCGGGGGCCTACAATGAGCAGTTCTTC. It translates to CAISESAAGAYNEQFF.